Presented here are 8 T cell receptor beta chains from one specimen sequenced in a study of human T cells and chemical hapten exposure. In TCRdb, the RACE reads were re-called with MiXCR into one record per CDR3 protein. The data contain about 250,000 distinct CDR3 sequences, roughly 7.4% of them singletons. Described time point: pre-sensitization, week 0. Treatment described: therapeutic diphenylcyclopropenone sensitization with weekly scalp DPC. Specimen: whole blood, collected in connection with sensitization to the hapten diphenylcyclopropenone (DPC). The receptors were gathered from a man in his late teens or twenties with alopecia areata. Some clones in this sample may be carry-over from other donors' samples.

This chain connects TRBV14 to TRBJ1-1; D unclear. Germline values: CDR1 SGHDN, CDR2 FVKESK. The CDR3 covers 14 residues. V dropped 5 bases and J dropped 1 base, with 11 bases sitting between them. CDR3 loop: CASSERMQNTEAFF. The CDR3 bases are TGTGCCAGCAGCGAAAGGATGCAGAACACTGAAGCTTTCTTT.

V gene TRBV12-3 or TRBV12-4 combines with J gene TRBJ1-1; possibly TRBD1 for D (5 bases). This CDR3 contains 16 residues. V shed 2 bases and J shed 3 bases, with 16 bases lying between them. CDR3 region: CASSLHQGGWDTEAFF. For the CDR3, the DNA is TGTGCCAGCAGTTTACACCAGGGTGGGTGGGACACTGAAGCTTTCTTT.

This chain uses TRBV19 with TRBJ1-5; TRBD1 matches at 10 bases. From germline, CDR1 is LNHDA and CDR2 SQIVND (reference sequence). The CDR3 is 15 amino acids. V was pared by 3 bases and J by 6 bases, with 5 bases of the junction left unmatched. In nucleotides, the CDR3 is TGTGCCAGTAGTATTCTCGGACAGGGGGTTCAGCCCCAGCATTTT. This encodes CASSILGQGVQPQHF.

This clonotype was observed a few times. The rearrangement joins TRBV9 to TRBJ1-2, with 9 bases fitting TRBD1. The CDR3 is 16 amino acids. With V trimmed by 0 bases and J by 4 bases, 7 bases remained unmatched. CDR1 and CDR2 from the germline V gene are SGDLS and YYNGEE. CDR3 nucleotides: TGTGCCAGCAGCGTAGAGGACAGGGGTATTGGCTATGGCTACACCTTC. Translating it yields CASSVEDRGIGYGYTF.

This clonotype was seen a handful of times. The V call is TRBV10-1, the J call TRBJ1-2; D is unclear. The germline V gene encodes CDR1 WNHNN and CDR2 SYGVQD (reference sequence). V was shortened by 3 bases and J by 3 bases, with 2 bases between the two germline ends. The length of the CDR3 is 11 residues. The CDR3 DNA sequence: TGCGCCAGCAGTGATGACTATGGCTACACCTTC. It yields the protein CASSDDYGYTF.

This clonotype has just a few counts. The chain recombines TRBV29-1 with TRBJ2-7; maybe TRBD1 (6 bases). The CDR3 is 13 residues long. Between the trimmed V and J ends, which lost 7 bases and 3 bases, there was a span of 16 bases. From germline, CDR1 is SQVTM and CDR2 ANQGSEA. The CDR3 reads CSGRTELSYEQYF. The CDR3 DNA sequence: TGCAGCGGCAGGACAGAGCTAAGCTACGAGCAGTACTTC.

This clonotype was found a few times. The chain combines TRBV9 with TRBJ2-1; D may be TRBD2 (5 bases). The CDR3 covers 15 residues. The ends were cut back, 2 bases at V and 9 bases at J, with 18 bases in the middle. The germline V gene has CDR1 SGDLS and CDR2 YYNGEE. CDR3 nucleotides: TGTGCCAGCAGCGTCGCGAGGGTTGACAATAGTGAGCAGTTCTTC. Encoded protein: CASSVARVDNSEQFF.

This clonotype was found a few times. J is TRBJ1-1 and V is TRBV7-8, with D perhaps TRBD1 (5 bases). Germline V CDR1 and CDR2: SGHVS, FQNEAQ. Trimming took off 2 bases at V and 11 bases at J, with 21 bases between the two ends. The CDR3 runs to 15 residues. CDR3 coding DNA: TGTGCCAGCAGCTTATTCCGACAGACCCTGGAAGGGGCTTTCTTT. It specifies CASSLFRQTLEGAFF.